This T cell receptor (beta chain) appears in the sequencing data of a study of OX40 agonist ivuxolimab in advanced cancers. TCRdb's table, derived via immunoSEQ multiplex PCR, lists solely in-frame clones and lacks some. This table holds tens of thousands of clones, roughly 84% found once. Germline V lookup: CDR1 SGHTA, CDR2 FQGTGA. V was cut by 5 bases and J by 4 bases, with 17 bases left in between. This CDR3 comprises 15 residues. The chain uses TRBV7-3 and TRBJ1-1, with TRBD1 as a possible D gene (6 bases). The clonotype originates from an adult with an advanced solid tumor such as melanoma, head and neck, liver or kidney cancer. This specimen was CD4+ or CD8+ T cells sorted from blood, taken in a trial of the OX40 agonist ivuxolimab. The CDR3 DNA is TGTGCCAGCAGCCGACTTACAGGGATTGGCACTGAAGCTTTCTTT. Translated: CASSRLTGIGTEAFF.